The rows below give T cell receptor beta chains drawn from one sample of a study of cytomegalovirus exposure and HLA in healthy donors. TCRdb's table, derived via immunoSEQ multiplex PCR, lists solely in-frame clones and lacks some. The data contain hundreds of thousands of clones, over 70% of them singletons. Material for sequencing was PBMCs. The receptors come from a woman aged 25 to 39 in good health and CMV-seropositive. Both conserved end residues are part of each CDR3. Fields, in order: V gene, D gene, J gene, clone size, CDR3 protein, CDR3 DNA. A D gene is named only where the DNA matches it firmly. A row's size may be missing; if present it is once, few, many or a size class.

>TRBV2|-|TRBJ2-2|-
CASGEQRNTGELFF
TGTGCCAGCGGAGAGCAGAGAAACACCGGGGAGCTGTTTTTT
>TRBV28|-|TRBJ1-2|-
CATLDSDGYTF
TGTGCCACCTTAGACTCCGATGGCTACACCTTC
>TRBV13|-|TRBJ2-3|-
CASSLGADTQYF
TGTGCCAGCAGCTTAGGGGCAGATACGCAGTATTTT
>TRBV30|TRBD2|TRBJ2-2|few
CAWSALAGDPNTGELFF
TGTGCCTGGAGTGCGTTAGCGGGAGATCCGAACACCGGGGAGCTGTTTTTT
>TRBV10-3|-|TRBJ2-1|many
CAISESHYNEQFF
TGTGCCATCAGTGAGTCCCACTACAATGAGCAGTTCTTC
>TRBV5-4|-|TRBJ2-4|-
CASSTSNIQYF
TGTGCCAGCAGCACCTCAAACATTCAGTACTTC
>TRBV27|TRBD1|TRBJ1-4|-
CASSYRGGGEKLFF
TGTGCCAGCAGTTACAGGGGGGGAGGTGAAAAACTGTTTTTT
>TRBV7-9|-|TRBJ2-7|-
CASSSLLVYEQYF
TGTGCCAGCAGCAGTTTATTGGTCTACGAGCAGTACTTC
>TRBV4-3|-|TRBJ1-5|once
CASSQEFAVRGRGNQPQHF
TGCGCCAGCAGTCAAGAGTTCGCGGTTCGGGGAAGGGGCAATCAGCCCCAGCATTTT
>TRBV7-2|-|TRBJ2-7|-
CASSSGLGRSEQYF
TGTGCCAGCAGCTCCGGCTTGGGAAGGAGCGAGCAGTACTTC
>TRBV5-1|-|TRBJ1-2|-
CASSLTGGGSGYTF
TGCGCCAGCAGCTTAACAGGAGGCGGAAGCGGCTACACCTTC
>TRBV6-5|TRBD2|TRBJ2-5|-
CASSYRSGRDQETQYF
TGTGCCAGCAGTTACCGTAGCGGGAGGGACCAAGAGACCCAGTACTTC
>TRBV4-1|TRBD2|TRBJ2-7|-
CASSQGGTSGYEQYF
TGCGCCAGCAGCCAAGGGGGGACTAGCGGCTACGAGCAGTACTTC
>TRBV7-3|-|TRBJ2-5|-
CASSLGHQETQYF
TGTGCCAGCAGCTTGGGTCACCAAGAGACCCAGTACTTC
>TRBV7-9|-|TRBJ2-7|-
CASSLNRYEQYF
TGTGCCAGCAGCTTGAACCGGTACGAGCAGTACTTC
>TRBV5-1|TRBD1|TRBJ1-1|-
CASSGTGGDLEAFF
TGCGCCAGCTCAGGTACAGGGGGCGATCTTGAAGCTTTCTTT
>TRBV29-1|-|TRBJ2-1|-
CSVEDAGYEQFF
TGCAGCGTTGAAGATGCGGGATATGAGCAGTTCTTC
>TRBV30|TRBD2|TRBJ2-1|-
CAWSARLGLAASSSYNEQFF
TGTGCCTGGAGTGCAAGACTCGGACTAGCGGCCAGTAGCTCCTACAATGAGCAGTTCTTC
>TRBV5-1|TRBD1|TRBJ2-7|-
CASSFRDRGPYEQYF
TGCGCCAGCAGCTTCCGGGACAGGGGGCCCTACGAGCAGTACTTC
>TRBV6-1|-|TRBJ1-3|-
CASSTRNTIYF
TGTGCCAGCAGTACTCGGAACACCATATATTTT
>TRBV4-2|-|TRBJ1-4|-
CASSQDITGLGTNEKLFF
TGTGCCAGCAGCCAAGATATTACAGGTCTGGGAACTAATGAAAAACTGTTTTTT
>TRBV7-8|TRBD2|TRBJ2-3|-
CASSLGGLANPDTQYF
TGTGCCAGCAGCTTAGGGGGACTAGCGAACCCAGATACGCAGTATTTT
>TRBV14|TRBD2|TRBJ2-3|-
CASRIAGGATTQYF
TGTGCCAGCCGAATAGCGGGAGGAGCTACTACGCAGTATTTT
>TRBV27|-|TRBJ2-2|-
CASSFAGTGELFF
TGTGCCAGCAGTTTTGCAGGTACCGGGGAGCTGTTTTTT
>TRBV10-3|TRBD1|TRBJ1-4|-
CASGQGGEKLFF
TGTGCCTCAGGACAGGGCGGTGAAAAACTGTTTTTT
>TRBV11-3|TRBD1|TRBJ2-1|-
CASPRQGGYNEQFF
TGTGCCAGCCCCCGACAGGGCGGATACAATGAGCAGTTCTTC